These 32 T cell receptor beta chains share one sample of origin, sequenced in a study of T cells in Graves' hyperthyroidism and ophthalmopathy. Amplified regions were TCR beta CDR3 sequences from RNA transcripts. The HTBI primer set served for first-round RT-PCR of the TCR CDR3. MiXCR was run by TCRdb on the multiplex PCR reads, yielding one entry per CDR3 protein. The table includes hundreds of thousands of distinct CDR3 sequences, approximately 13% detected once. The sequencing sample was made of blood. These receptor sequences come from a woman aged 18-29 years with Graves' hyperthyroidism.

This clonotype has just a few counts. This rearrangement joins TRBV15 to TRBJ2-1; no reliable D call. In germline, CDR1 is LNHNV, CDR2 YYDKDF (reference sequence). Trimming removed 0 bases from V and 12 bases from J, with 12 bases in between. The CDR3 loop spans 13 amino acids. The CDR3 nucleotides are TGTGCCACCAGCAGAGATGTGGGGTGGGGGCAGTTCTTC. Translating it yields CATSRDVGWGQFF.

This clonotype was observed a handful of times. The chain uses TRBV4-1 and TRBJ2-7; 7 nucleotides agree with TRBD1. The V gene end was trimmed by 3 bases and the J gene end by 5 bases; junction bases not matched to a gene: 10. CDR1 is MGHRA, CDR2 YSYEKL, per germline. CDR3 length: 15 residues. In DNA, the CDR3 is TGCGCCAGCAGCCACGCCGACAGGGATCGAAACGAGCAGTACTTC. This codes for CASSHADRDRNEQYF.

This clonotype was detected a few times. This sequence joins TRBV18 and TRBJ2-7, with D tentatively TRBD1 or TRBD2 (5 bases each). The V end lost 3 bases, the J end lost 2 bases, and 8 bases lay between the germline ends. CDR1 is KGHSH, CDR2 LQKENI, per germline. The length of the CDR3 is 13 residues. CDR3 protein: CASSPRDAYEQYF. The CDR3 region has the DNA TGTGCCAGCTCACCCCGGGACGCCTACGAGCAGTACTTC.

In this sample, this clonotype turned up a few times. The chain recombines TRBV5-6 with TRBJ1-3, with D hard to call. Germline loops: CDR1 SGHDT, CDR2 YYEEEE. The V end lost 4 bases, the J end lost 6 bases, and 14 bases lay between the germline ends. This CDR3 has 14 amino acids. In nucleotides, the CDR3 is TGTGCCAGCAGCCGCCACGACGACCTAAACACCATATATTTT. This sequence encodes CASSRHDDLNTIYF.

At least ten counts were recorded for this clonotype. CDR3 nucleotide sequence: TGTGCCACCAACTCGGGACTAGCGGGGGTCTCCTACAATGAGCAGTTCTTC. Its translation: CATNSGLAGVSYNEQFF. V and J are TRBV19 and TRBJ2-1; 14 bases are shared with TRBD2. The CDR3 covers 17 residues. Trimming took 10 bases from V and 0 from J; bases not matched to a gene: 8. The germline V gene has CDR1 LNHDA and CDR2 SQIVND (reference sequence).

In this sample, this clonotype turned up a few times. This rearrangement joins TRBV4-2 to TRBJ1-3; D is possibly TRBD1 (6 bases). The V gene's germline CDR1 is LGHNA and CDR2 YNFKEQ. Deletions cut 0 bases from V and 6 bases from J, with 12 bases between. This CDR3 region has 15 residues. In nucleotides, the CDR3 is TGTGCCAGCAGCCAAGAAGAGGCAGGGGAAAACACCATATATTTT. This translates into CASSQEEAGENTIYF.

With respect to this clonotype: Possible read error: a much larger clone is one base away. J is TRBJ1-1 and V is TRBV6-2 or TRBV6-3, with D hard to call. In germline, CDR1 is MNHEY, CDR2 SVGEGT. CDR3 length: 12 residues. The CDR3 here is CAGSLVRAEAFF. Here the CDR3 DNA reads TGTGCCGGCAGTCTCGTCAGAGCTGAAGCTTTCTTT.

This clonotype was counted many times. This chain joins TRBV5-1 and TRBJ1-6; D may be TRBD1 (6 bases). With 0 bases removed from V and 6 bases from J, the gap between germline ends came to 16 bases. CDR1 is SGHRS and CDR2 is YFSETQ in the germline V gene. The length of the CDR3 is 17 residues. CDR3 residues: CASSLGGTSVANSPLHF. The DNA for the CDR3 is TGCGCCAGCAGCTTGGGGGGGACATCCGTCGCTAATTCACCCCTCCACTTT.

This clonotype was counted at least ten times. The chain is built from TRBV24-1 and TRBJ1-1; D gene uncertain. This CDR3 has 13 amino acids. The V gene lost 2 bases and the J gene lost 10 bases, with 13 bases spanning the gap. Germline V gives CDR1 KGHDR, CDR2 SFDVKD. The CDR3 is CATSDSGLRGAFF. CDR3 DNA sequence: TGTGCCACCAGTGATTCTGGGCTCCGGGGAGCTTTCTTT.

This clonotype was recorded many times. This chain links TRBV7-3 with TRBJ1-6; D remains ambiguous. The CDR3 is made up of 12 amino acids. V lost 2 bases to trimming and J lost 8 bases, with 4 bases between them. The germline CDR1 and CDR2 sequences are SGHTA and FQGTGA. The CDR3 loop reads CASSLGDSPLHF. The CDR3 nucleotides are TGTGCCAGCAGCTTAGGGGATTCACCCCTCCACTTT.

This clonotype came up many times. V and J are TRBV6-1 and TRBJ2-7; D possibly corresponds to TRBD2 (6 bases). CDR3 size: 13 residues. The germline gives CDR1 MNHNS, CDR2 SASEGT. V was clipped by 8 bases and J by 7 bases, with 18 bases between them. For the CDR3, the DNA is TGTGCCAGCCACCGGGACTCCCCGGGGGAGCAGTACTTC. As protein: CASHRDSPGEQYF.

This clonotype was seen ten or more times. J is TRBJ1-2 and V is TRBV27; 7 bases are shared with TRBD1. CDR1 MNHEY and CDR2 SMNVEV come from the germline V gene (reference sequence). This CDR3 contains 15 residues. V was pared by 4 bases and J by 4 bases, with 9 bases of the junction left unmatched. In DNA form, the CDR3 reads TGTGCCAGCAGTTCCCCCCTCAGGGGGGTCTATGGCTACACCTTC. Amino acids: CASSSPLRGVYGYTF.

This clonotype was counted between two and nine times. The CDR3 DNA reads as TGTGCCAGCAGCCCTTCCGCGGGAGCGTTCCAAGAGACCCAGTACTTC. Its protein is CASSPSAGAFQETQYF. V is TRBV5-4 and J is TRBJ2-5; 7 bases are a match to TRBD2. V trimming: 4 bases; J trimming: 1 base; junction bases outside the gene matches: 10. This CDR3 comprises 16 residues. Per the germline V gene, CDR1 is SGHNT and CDR2 is YYREEE (reference sequence).

The rearrangement uses TRBV6-2 or TRBV6-3 and TRBJ1-1; tentatively, D is TRBD1 (5 bases). V dropped 6 bases and J dropped 4 bases, with 12 bases sitting between them. The CDR3 sequence is 13 residues long. Germline values: CDR1 MNHEY, CDR2 SVGEGT. For the CDR3, the DNA is TGTGCCAGCAGGCCAGGGTCTTTCACTGAAGCTTTCTTT. Translation gives CASRPGSFTEAFF.

This clonotype was seen at least ten times. V usage is TRBV5-1 and J usage is TRBJ1-1; 11 nucleotides align to TRBD1. V shed 7 bases and J 6 bases; nucleotides not matched to a gene: 8. Germline V gene sequence: CDR1 SGHRS, CDR2 YFSETQ. The CDR3 has 14 residues. Here the CDR3 DNA reads TGCGCCAGCCCCCCGGACAGGGGGCTCGCTGAAGCTTTCTTT. It yields the protein CASPPDRGLAEAFF.

This clonotype was counted ten times or more. The gene calls are TRBV27 and TRBJ2-3; D may correspond to TRBD1 or TRBD2 (5 bases each). The V end was cut by 5 bases, the J end by 6 bases, with 27 bases between. The CDR3 is 18 amino acids. Germline loops: CDR1 MNHEY, CDR2 SMNVEV (reference sequence). Written as DNA, the CDR3 is TGTGCCAGCAGTCCCGGGACGGGCGCCCGAGGATGGGTGGATACGCAGTATTTT. It yields the protein CASSPGTGARGWVDTQYF.

The chain has TRBV28 and TRBJ1-6, with D possibly TRBD1 on 6 matching bases. The germline V and J ends were trimmed by 8 bases and 0 bases, with 11 bases remaining between them. The CDR3 is made up of 15 amino acids. CDR1 and CDR2 from the germline V gene are MDHEN and SYDVKM. CDR3: CASGRGYSYNSPLHF. DNA of the CDR3: TGTGCCAGCGGCAGGGGTTACTCCTATAATTCACCCCTCCACTTT. The variable domain in full, completed from reference TRBV28 and TRBJ1-6, reads DVKVTQSSRYLVKRTGEKVFLECVQDMDHENMFWYRQDPGLGLRLIYFSYDVKMKEKGDIPEGYSVSREKKERFSLILESASTNQTSMYLCASGRGYSYNSPLHFGNGTRLTVT.

This chain joins TRBV2 and TRBJ1-1; D perhaps matches TRBD1 (5 bases). The CDR3 is 13 residues long. The V gene lost 6 bases and the J gene lost 3 bases, with 11 bases spanning the gap. The germline V gene encodes CDR1 SNHLY and CDR2 FYNNEI. This CDR3 reads CASSTRVDTEAFF. The DNA of the CDR3 is TGTGCCAGCAGCACCAGGGTCGACACTGAAGCTTTCTTT.

This clonotype was found many times. This rearrangement joins TRBV7-9 to TRBJ2-1, with 9 nucleotides matching TRBD2. J was trimmed by 0 bases and V by 7 bases; bases with no gene match: 10. This CDR3 contains 17 residues. CDR1 is SEHNR, CDR2 FQNEAQ, per germline (reference sequence). This chain's CDR3 is CASIGLAGSPSYNEQFF. CDR3 nucleotides: TGTGCCAGCATCGGGCTAGCGGGGTCCCCCTCCTACAATGAGCAGTTCTTC.

This clonotype was found many times. DNA of the CDR3: TGTGCCAGCAGTTCCACGGACAGGGGGTGGGAGACCCAGTACTTC. It is translated as CASSSTDRGWETQYF. The V gene is TRBV6-1, the J gene TRBJ2-5, with 10 bases lining up with TRBD1. V dropped 5 bases and J dropped 5; count of bases not matched to a gene: 8. CDR1 and CDR2 from the germline V gene are MNHNS and SASEGT. The CDR3 extends over 15 amino acids.

This chain connects TRBV19 to TRBJ2-1; a weak D match, TRBD2 (6 bases). Germline CDR1 LNHDA, CDR2 SQIVND (reference sequence). The CDR3 spans 16 residues. The ends were cut back, 3 bases at V and 0 bases at J, with 12 bases in the middle. The CDR3 is CASSIGWRGSYNEQFF. The CDR3 DNA sequence: TGTGCCAGTAGTATCGGATGGCGGGGCTCCTACAATGAGCAGTTCTTC. Together with reference TRBV19 and TRBJ2-1, the CDR3 gives the full variable domain: DGGITQSPKYLFRKEGQNVTLSCEQNLNHDAMYWYRQDPGQGLRLIYYSQIVNDFQKGDIAEGYSVSREKKESFPLTVTSAQKNPTAFYLCASSIGWRGSYNEQFFGPGTRLTVL.

Details on this clonotype: Just one base apart from a much larger clone, this may be a read error. V is TRBV12-5 and J is TRBJ2-3, with D tentatively TRBD2 (5 bases). The CDR3 extends over 17 amino acids. V was shortened by 0 bases and J by 8 bases, with 21 bases between the two germline ends. CDR1 is LGHNT, CDR2 FRNRAP, per germline. The CDR3 loop reads CASGLVDWTPGPVTQYF. The CDR3 bases are TGTGCTAGTGGTTTGGTCGACTGGACTCCTGGTCCAGTTACGCAGTATTTT.

This clonotype has ten or more counts. This chain joins TRBV5-1 and TRBJ2-5; no definite D call. The CDR3 covers 16 residues. In germline, CDR1 is SGHRS, CDR2 YFSETQ. Trimming stripped 0 bases from V and 2 bases from J, with 14 bases between. DNA of the CDR3: TGCGCCAGCAGCTTGGGGGCCTCCGCCTTTCAAGAGACCCAGTACTTC. The encoded protein is CASSLGASAFQETQYF.

This clonotype was seen repeatedly, ten times or more. The chain carries TRBV27 and TRBJ1-5; D might be TRBD1 (5 bases). CDR1 is MNHEY, CDR2 SMNVEV, per germline (reference sequence). The CDR3 has 14 residues. Trimming removed 1 base at V and 6 bases at J, with 10 bases between. CDR3 in DNA: TGTGCCAGCAGTTTATTGGGGGTGGGTCAGCCCCAGCATTTT. Its protein is CASSLLGVGQPQHF.

This clonotype was detected many times. V gene TRBV12-3 or TRBV12-4 combines with J gene TRBJ2-7; no reliable D call. The CDR3 spans 14 residues. Deletions cut 3 bases from V and 5 bases from J, with 14 bases between. The DNA for the CDR3 is TGTGCCAGCAGTTTCAACCGCCGAGGTGACGAGCAGTACTTC. Protein product: CASSFNRRGDEQYF.

At least ten counts were recorded for this clonotype. This chain joins TRBV12-3 or TRBV12-4 and TRBJ1-1; D is perhaps TRBD1 (5 bases). CDR3 length: 14 amino acids. V lost 6 bases and J lost 5, with 16 bases in between. The CDR3 DNA is TGTGCCAGCAGGTCCAGCGGGGGGGGGACTGAAGCTTTCTTT. This gives the protein CASRSSGGGTEAFF.

This clonotype appeared many times. V and J are TRBV20-1 and TRBJ1-1; D is possibly TRBD1 (5 bases). The CDR3 consists of 14 residues. The germline V and J ends were trimmed by 4 bases and 0 bases, with 12 bases remaining between them. Germline V gives CDR1 DFQATT, CDR2 SNEGSKA (reference sequence). The CDR3 region is CSATPPGLNTEAFF. DNA for the CDR3: TGCAGTGCTACCCCCCCGGGACTGAACACTGAAGCTTTCTTT.

For this clonotype: A much larger clone sits a single nucleotide away, making a read error possible. The chain couples TRBV28 to TRBJ2-1; tentative D call: TRBD2 (5 bases). TRBJ2-7 explains the end of the DNA better; the J call may be wrong. Germline values: CDR1 MDHEN, CDR2 SYDVKM. The CDR3 length is 14 residues. The CDR3 sequence is CASSLFREYNEQYF. The DNA for the CDR3 is TGTGCCAGCAGTTTATTTCGGGAATACAATGAGCAGTACTTC.

The genes are TRBV10-3 and TRBJ2-3; 11 bases map to TRBD2. Germline V CDR1 and CDR2: ENHRY, SYGVKD. Germline trimming cut 4 bases from V and 2 bases from J; bases unmatched to any gene: 2. The CDR3 covers 15 residues. The CDR3 DNA follows: TGTGCCATCAGTGCTAGCGGGGGGTCCACAGATACGCAGTATTTT. Translated, it gives CAISASGGSTDTQYF.

The table lists this clonotype with a few counts. The chain uses TRBV7-9 and TRBJ1-6; possibly TRBD1 for D (6 bases). There are 17 residues in the CDR3. Germline CDR1 is SEHNR and CDR2 is FQNEAQ (reference sequence). The V gene lost 2 bases and the J gene lost 5 bases, with 16 bases spanning the gap. The CDR3 nucleotides read TGTGCCAGCAGCTTATCCGTTGGGCAGGGGAATAATTCACCCCTCCACTTT. Protein: CASSLSVGQGNNSPLHF.

This clonotype came up many times. This sequence joins TRBV14 and TRBJ1-5; unclear D gene. The CDR3 covers 11 residues. The germline V gene has CDR1 SGHDN and CDR2 FVKESK. V lost 2 bases to trimming and J lost 4 bases, with 0 bases between them. This chain's CDR3 is CASSQNQPQHF. CDR3 in DNA: TGTGCCAGCAGCCAAAATCAGCCCCAGCATTTT.

This clonotype was picked up many times. This chain joins TRBV11-2 and TRBJ1-1; possibly TRBD1 for D (5 bases). The CDR3 totals 15 residues. Looked up from germline, CDR1 is SGHAT and CDR2 is FQNNGV. V was clipped by 0 bases and J by 4 bases, with 12 bases between them. The CDR3 bases are TGTGCCAGCAGCTTAGAGTGGGGCGCGACCACTGAAGCTTTCTTT. Translating gives CASSLEWGATTEAFF.